The following is a T cell receptor beta chain sequence with its context. What it recognizes is unknown. The data were taken from a study of blood T cell dynamics during melanoma immunotherapy. Study findings and constraints: Unlike progressors, later disease-control patients had W3 repertoires gaining clonality or diversity. The study could not tell melanoma-specific clones from general immune activation.

V lost 0 bases, J lost 5 bases, and 21 bases stayed unmatched. Germline CDR1 reads MNHNS; CDR2 reads SASEGT. The CDR3 has 21 amino acids. The time point is: week 3, after first cycle of checkpoint inhibitor. Patients had no prior systemic cancer treatment, immunosuppressants or other active cancers. This table comes from immunoSEQ multiplex PCR, and its TCRdb copy is limited to in-frame clones, with some not included. The table shows tens of thousands of clones, with over 80% occurring only once. This chain uses TRBV6-1 with TRBJ2-5; 10 bases agree with TRBD2. Specimen: blood, collected from a patient treated with checkpoint blockade. This TCR derives from a human donor with melanoma. The CDR3 loop reads CASSEASSWGAASGSRETQYF. The DNA for the CDR3 is TGTGCCAGCAGTGAAGCGAGTAGTTGGGGTGCGGCTAGCGGGAGTAGGGAGACCCAGTACTTC.